These 18 T cell receptor beta chains were all obtained from the same sample, sequenced in a study of shared clonotypes between healthy human individuals. The data were produced by immunoSEQ multiplex PCR, yet TCRdb's version contains in-frame clones alone and is incomplete. The sample carries 640,000 or so clones, approximately 75% recorded once. The sequenced material came from memory CD4+ T cells sorted from blood. Noted subset: CD45RA-negative fraction. These receptors originate from a woman aged 30 to 39 in good health.

The chain employs TRBV2 and TRBJ2-5; D is unclear. This CDR3 is built from 14 residues. Germline CDR1 SNHLY, CDR2 FYNNEI. V lost 7 bases to trimming and J lost 4 bases, with 16 bases between them. The CDR3 bases are TGTGCCAGCAAAACAGTTTTATCCAGAGAGACCCAGTACTTC. This encodes CASKTVLSRETQYF.

The genes are TRBV27 and TRBJ1-1; D is uncertain. Germline V gene lookup returns CDR1 MNHEY and CDR2 SMNVEV (reference sequence). Trimming removed 7 bases at V and 0 bases at J, with 15 bases between. This CDR3 region has 15 residues. The CDR3 reads CASKETPFVNTEAFF. The CDR3 DNA sequence: TGTGCCAGCAAGGAGACACCCTTCGTGAACACTGAAGCTTTCTTT.

This chain links TRBV5-6 with TRBJ2-6; no clear D. Trimming left V 2 bases short and J 1 base short, with 7 bases between. Germline lookup yields CDR1 SGHDT and CDR2 YYEEEE. This CDR3 contains 15 residues. This CDR3 is CASSFIKSGANVLTF. The CDR3 region has the DNA TGTGCCAGCAGCTTTATCAAATCTGGGGCCAACGTCCTGACTTTC.

This clone was observed a single time. The rearrangement joins TRBV11-2 to TRBJ1-4, with 9 bases matching TRBD1. Germline values: CDR1 SGHAT, CDR2 FQNNGV. The length of the CDR3 is 15 residues. Germline trimming cut 4 bases from V and 5 bases from J; bases unmatched to any gene: 5. CDR3 region: CASSSSDRGNEKLFF. Here the CDR3 DNA reads TGTGCCAGCAGCTCATCCGACAGGGGGAATGAAAAACTGTTTTTT.

This rearrangement joins TRBV6-1 to TRBJ1-2; no clear D gene. Germline V gene sequence: CDR1 MNHNS, CDR2 SASEGT. V dropped 3 bases and J dropped 4 bases, with 12 bases sitting between them. This CDR3 has 14 residues. The CDR3 region is CASSEAGWGYGYTF. The CDR3 coding sequence is TGTGCCAGCAGTGAGGCAGGTTGGGGCTATGGCTACACCTTC.

The chain carries TRBV11-2 and TRBJ1-2; no firm D call. Germline V CDR1 and CDR2: SGHAT, FQNNGV. The germline V and J ends were trimmed by 1 base and 4 bases, with 19 bases remaining between them. This CDR3 contains 17 residues. CDR3 in amino acids: CASSLGGTKSRGYGYTF. For the CDR3, the DNA is TGTGCCAGCAGCTTAGGGGGAACGAAATCTCGGGGCTATGGCTACACCTTC.

The rearrangement uses TRBV5-1 and TRBJ1-3; D is possibly TRBD1 (6 bases). The CDR3 loop spans 18 amino acids. Between the trimmed V and J ends, which lost 4 bases and 4 bases, there was a span of 24 bases. CDR1 is SGHRS and CDR2 is YFSETQ in the germline V gene. Written as DNA, the CDR3 is TGCGCCAGCAGCCCCAGGGGCAGCTACTCAACGGCGGGAAACACCATATATTTT. Translation: CASSPRGSYSTAGNTIYF.

The chain is built from TRBV6-1 and TRBJ2-5; D ambiguous. Looked up from germline, CDR1 is MNHNS and CDR2 is SASEGT. Trimming shortened V by 2 bases and J by 5 bases, and 3 bases separated the two germline ends. There are 11 residues in the CDR3. The DNA of the CDR3 is TGTGCCAGCAGTGAACAGGAGACCCAGTACTTC. Protein product: CASSEQETQYF.

The chain has TRBV7-9 and TRBJ2-2; 7 bases map to TRBD1. The CDR3 has 18 amino acids. The junction had 8 bases not matched to a gene; V was cut back by 0 bases and J by 1 base. CDR1 SEHNR and CDR2 FQNEAQ come from the germline V gene (reference sequence). The CDR3 spells CASSLARTGQMNTGELFF. Here the CDR3 DNA reads TGTGCCAGCAGCTTAGCCCGTACGGGACAGATGAACACCGGGGAGCTGTTTTTT.

This sequence joins TRBV4-1 and TRBJ2-7, with D tentatively TRBD1 (5 bases). Germline CDR1 MGHRA, CDR2 YSYEKL. The CDR3 totals 17 residues. The V and J ends lost 5 bases and 0 bases respectively, with 20 bases between them. CDR3 in amino acids: CASSWTLPATDSYEQYF. For the CDR3, the DNA is TGCGCCAGCAGCTGGACCCTCCCCGCGACAGACTCCTACGAGCAGTACTTC.

The gene calls are TRBV4-1 and TRBJ2-3; 8 bases are shared with TRBD2. The V and J ends lost 3 bases and 5 bases, in that order; junction bases with no gene match: 7. The CDR3 is 15 amino acids. CDR1 and CDR2 from the germline V gene are MGHRA and YSYEKL. DNA of the CDR3: TGCGCCAGCAGCCAGGCGGGAGGCTTTCGAGATACGCAGTATTTT. Its translation: CASSQAGGFRDTQYF.

The chain links TRBV19 to TRBJ1-3; D is unclear. This CDR3 comprises 15 residues. Looked up from germline, CDR1 is LNHDA and CDR2 is SQIVND (reference sequence). V was trimmed by 9 bases and J by 4 bases, leaving 19 bases between them. Here the CDR3 DNA reads TGTGCCAGCGGTGGGGTAATCCATCGCGGAAACACCATATATTTT. This sequence encodes CASGGVIHRGNTIYF.

In DNA, the CDR3 is TGTGCCAGCAGTCTTGGACAGCGTAACTATGGCTACACCTTC. This gives the protein CASSLGQRNYGYTF. The V gene is TRBV2, the J gene TRBJ1-2, with TRBD1 as a possible D gene (6 bases). Trimming cost V 5 bases and J 1 base, with 11 bases left between them. This CDR3 contains 14 residues. Looked up from germline, CDR1 is SNHLY and CDR2 is FYNNEI.

The rearrangement joins TRBV6-6 to TRBJ1-5, with D possibly being TRBD1 (6 bases). Between the trimmed V and J ends, which lost 5 bases and 6 bases, there was a span of 14 bases. This CDR3 has 14 amino acids. CDR1 and CDR2 from the germline V gene are MNHNY and SVGAGI (reference sequence). In DNA form, the CDR3 reads TGTGCCAGCAGTCCGTCGGGGGCGGGTCAGCCCCAGCATTTT. Protein: CASSPSGAGQPQHF.

The gene calls are TRBV28 and TRBJ1-2; 8 bases map to TRBD1. Trimming took 9 bases from V and 5 from J; bases not matched to a gene: 14. CDR1 and CDR2 (germline): MDHEN, SYDVKM. The CDR3 covers 15 residues. The CDR3 nucleotides are TGTGCCAGTTCACCCACAGGGGGGTTTCGTTATGGCTACACCTTC. Translating it yields CASSPTGGFRYGYTF.

V gene TRBV28 combines with J gene TRBJ1-2, with D tentatively TRBD1 (6 bases). The CDR3 is 16 residues long. The V gene's germline CDR1 is MDHEN and CDR2 SYDVKM. The V and J ends lost 4 bases and 5 bases respectively, with 20 bases between them. CDR3 in DNA: TGTGCCAGCAGTTCCCCGCCGGAGGCAGGGGTATATGGCTACACCTTC. Protein: CASSSPPEAGVYGYTF.

V usage is TRBV14 and J usage is TRBJ2-7, with TRBD1 identical over 10 bases. Trimming at V came to 1 base and at J to 3 bases, leaving 3 bases not matched to a gene. The CDR3 is made up of 15 amino acids. Germline V gives CDR1 SGHDN, CDR2 FVKESK. CDR3 bases: TGTGCCAGCAGCCAAGGAGGACAGGGGGGCTACGAGCAGTACTTC. Protein product: CASSQGGQGGYEQYF.

This clone turned up a few times. The chain links TRBV29-1 to TRBJ2-7; 9 nucleotides match TRBD1. V dropped 5 bases and J dropped 1; count of bases not matched to a gene: 9. The CDR3 covers 15 residues. CDR1 is SQVTM, CDR2 ANQGSEA, per germline. CDR3 DNA sequence: TGCAGCGTTAAAACCGGGACAGGGAGTTCCTACGAGCAGTACTTC. It codes for CSVKTGTGSSYEQYF.